Shown below are 3 T cell receptor beta chains from a single sample sequenced in a study of monozygotic twins with inflammatory bowel disease. TCRdb reprocessed the 5' RACE reads and keeps a single row for each CDR3 protein, giving no DNA. This table holds roughly 160,000 distinct CDR3 sequences. The specimen sequenced was blood. The receptor set was obtained from a human donor with ulcerative colitis or Crohn's disease, or a healthy co-twin of an affected twin (not recorded which).

The J gene is TRBJ2-1, the V gene TRBV7-3; TCRdb indicates TRBD2, and absent DNA this call remains unverified. The CDR3 spans 15 residues. Looked up from germline, CDR1 is SGHTA and CDR2 is FQGTGA. The CDR3 reads CASSDGDLAYNEQFF. Together with reference TRBV7-3 and TRBJ2-1, the CDR3 gives the full variable domain: GAGVSQTPSNKVTEKGKYVELRCDPISGHTALYWYRQSLGQGPEFLIYFQGTGAADDSGLPNDRFFAVRPEGSVSTLKIQRTERGDSAVYLCASSDGDLAYNEQFFGPGTRLTVL.

The chain is built from TRBV9 and TRBJ2-7; no DNA is available, so the TRBD2 call from TCRdb remains unchecked. Per the germline V gene, CDR1 is SGDLS and CDR2 is YYNGEE. This CDR3 region has 16 residues. This CDR3 reads CASSAGKVLVPYEQYF.

V usage is TRBV3-1 and J usage is TRBJ1-4. The CDR3 runs 12 residues. Looked up from germline, CDR1 is LGHDT and CDR2 is YNNKEL (reference sequence). The CDR3 is CASSQEEGKLFF.